This entry lists 14 T cell receptor beta chains sequenced from one sample in a study of cytomegalovirus exposure and HLA in healthy donors. It was with 60 Vbeta and 13 Jbeta primers that the PCR ran. Measured with immunoSEQ multiplex PCR; TCRdb has only the in-frame clones, and not every one. The specimen's table records tens of thousands of clones. The sequenced sample was PBMCs. Receptors were obtained from a woman aged 30 to 39 in good health and CMV-seronegative.

The rearrangement joins TRBV9 to TRBJ2-3, with 9 nucleotides matching TRBD2. The V gene end was trimmed by 0 bases and the J gene end by 3 bases; junction bases not matched to a gene: 5. Germline values: CDR1 SGDLS, CDR2 YYNGEE. The CDR3 has 16 residues. CDR3 protein: CASSVARLAGTDTQYF. The CDR3 DNA reads as TGTGCCAGCAGCGTAGCTCGGCTAGCGGGAACAGATACGCAGTATTTT. Drawing the rest from reference TRBV9 and TRBJ2-3, the complete variable domain is DSGVTQTPKHLITATGQRVTLRCSPRSGDLSVYWYQQSLDQGLQFLIQYYNGEERAKGNILERFSAQQFPDLHSELNLSSLELGDSALYFCASSVARLAGTDTQYFGPGTRLTVL.

The genes are TRBV6-5 and TRBJ1-2; possibly TRBD1 for D (5 bases). V lost 2 bases and J 6 bases, leaving 16 bases between the germline ends. The germline V gene has CDR1 MNHEY and CDR2 SVGAGI. This CDR3 comprises 15 residues. As DNA, the CDR3 is TGTGCCAGCAGTTACGGGGCAGAACTCCCGCATGGCTACACCTTC. This sequence encodes CASSYGAELPHGYTF.

The DNA for the CDR3 is TGTGCCAGCAGTTTGACTAGCGGGAGAGGCAATGAGCAGTTCTTC. It yields the protein CASSLTSGRGNEQFF. This rearrangement joins TRBV6-5 to TRBJ2-1; 12 bases fit TRBD2. Germline V gene lookup returns CDR1 MNHEY and CDR2 SVGAGI. CDR3 length: 15 residues. Losses at the gene ends were 4 bases for V and 6 bases for J; bases not matched to a gene: 4.

This chain connects TRBV11-1 to TRBJ2-3; D may be TRBD1 (6 bases). The CDR3 is made up of 15 amino acids. Germline-derived CDR1 and CDR2 are SGHAT and FQDESV (reference sequence). Trimming left V 8 bases short and J 6 bases short, with 21 bases between. The DNA of the CDR3 is TGTGCCAGCTCCCCTGGGGGCTTTTGGGCTGATACGCAGTATTTT. Its protein is CASSPGGFWADTQYF.

This rearrangement joins TRBV6-9 to TRBJ1-1; maybe TRBD1 (5 bases). The germline CDR1 and CDR2 sequences are MNHGY and SVAAGI. V lost 7 bases and J lost 0, with 21 bases in between. The CDR3 is 17 residues long. The CDR3 sequence is CASIPQGLGLLNTEAFF. The CDR3 region has the DNA TGTGCCAGCATACCCCAGGGCCTGGGATTATTGAACACTGAAGCTTTCTTT.

Of note for this clone: The same CDR3 arises from other DNA sequences in this sample as well. The gene calls are TRBV5-1 and TRBJ1-5; TRBD1 matches at 7 bases. V was pared by 0 bases and J by 4 bases, with 4 bases of the junction left unmatched. CDR1 is SGHRS, CDR2 YFSETQ, per germline. This CDR3 is 15 amino acids long. CDR3 nucleotides: TGCGCCAGCAGCTTGGGACAGGGCTCAAATCAGCCCCAGCATTTT. Its translation: CASSLGQGSNQPQHF. Full variable domain (outside the CDR3, taken from reference TRBV5-1 and TRBJ1-5): KAGVTQTPRYLIKTRGQQVTLSCSPISGHRSVSWYQQTPGQGLQFLFEYFSETQRNKGNFPGRFSGRQFSNSRSEMNVSTLELGDSALYLCASSLGQGSNQPQHFGDGTRLSIL.

The chain has TRBV9 and TRBJ2-5; 9 bases are a match to TRBD2. V shed 4 bases, J shed 5 bases, and the junction held 9 bases outside the gene matches. Germline V CDR1 and CDR2: SGDLS, YYNGEE. The CDR3 extends over 15 amino acids. CDR3 nucleotide sequence: TGTGCCAGCAGCCCGGGGACTAGCTCGGTGGAGACCCAGTACTTC. Protein sequence: CASSPGTSSVETQYF. Supplemented by reference TRBV9 and TRBJ2-5, the full variable domain reads DSGVTQTPKHLITATGQRVTLRCSPRSGDLSVYWYQQSLDQGLQFLIQYYNGEERAKGNILERFSAQQFPDLHSELNLSSLELGDSALYFCASSPGTSSVETQYFGPGTRLLVL.

Concerning this clone itself: The junction does not match germline at one end; this may be a read error. This chain connects TRBV30 to TRBJ2-7; D is perhaps TRBD2 (7 bases). The CDR3 is 14 residues long. Germline CDR1 reads GTSNPN; CDR2 reads SVGIG (reference sequence). CDR3 DNA: TGTTCCTGGAGTGTAAGGGGGAGGGCCTACGAGCAGTACTTC. Its translation is CSWSVRGRAYEQYF.

This chain connects TRBV5-8 to TRBJ1-1; D remains ambiguous. The V end lost 4 bases, the J end lost 2 bases, and 18 bases lay between the germline ends. The CDR3 sequence is 16 residues long. In germline, CDR1 is SGHTS, CDR2 YDEGEE. The CDR3 region has the DNA TGTGCCAGCAGCCCGCTTGCGGCAGACTTAAACACTGAAGCTTTCTTT. Protein sequence: CASSPLAADLNTEAFF.

DNA for the CDR3: TGTGCCAGCAGTAAATCAGCGGGAGGTTCCTACGAGCAGTACTTC. This translates into CASSKSAGGSYEQYF. The J gene is TRBJ2-7, the V gene TRBV27, with TRBD2 matching 9 bases. Looked up from germline, CDR1 is MNHEY and CDR2 is SMNVEV (reference sequence). With 5 bases clipped from V and 1 base from J, the junction kept 6 bases outside the gene matches. This CDR3 region has 15 residues.

This rearrangement joins TRBV18 to TRBJ2-5, with D perhaps TRBD1 (6 bases). Trimming removed 4 bases from V and 4 bases from J, with 13 bases in between. This CDR3 region has 14 residues. The germline V gene has CDR1 KGHSH and CDR2 LQKENI. The CDR3 bases are TGTGCCAGCTCACTTACAGGGTCAGGAGAGACCCAGTACTTC. This sequence encodes CASSLTGSGETQYF.

This rearrangement joins TRBV5-1 to TRBJ1-4; no clear D. Germline V CDR1 and CDR2: SGHRS, YFSETQ. The CDR3 loop spans 12 amino acids. The ends were cut back, 4 bases at V and 8 bases at J, with 9 bases in the middle. CDR3 nucleotide sequence: TGCGCCAGCAGCCTTAGAGGGGAAAAACTGTTTTTT. This translates into CASSLRGEKLFF.

The chain combines TRBV30 with TRBJ2-7; D is undetermined. CDR3 length: 13 amino acids. CDR1 GTSNPN and CDR2 SVGIG come from the germline V gene (reference sequence). V shed 0 bases and J shed 0 bases, with 6 bases lying between them. The CDR3 nucleotides are TGTGCCTGGAGTGTATCCCTCTCCTACGAGCAGTACTTC. It encodes CAWSVSLSYEQYF.

V is TRBV13 and J is TRBJ2-7; 15 positions match TRBD2. Trimming at V came to 4 bases and at J to 2 bases, leaving 12 bases not matched to a gene. The CDR3 runs to 19 residues. The V gene's germline CDR1 is PRHDT and CDR2 FYEKMQ (reference sequence). The CDR3 DNA reads as TGTGCCAGCAGCTCGGCGGGACTAGCGGGAGGACGTAAACCCTACGAGCAGTACTTC. Residues: CASSSAGLAGGRKPYEQYF.